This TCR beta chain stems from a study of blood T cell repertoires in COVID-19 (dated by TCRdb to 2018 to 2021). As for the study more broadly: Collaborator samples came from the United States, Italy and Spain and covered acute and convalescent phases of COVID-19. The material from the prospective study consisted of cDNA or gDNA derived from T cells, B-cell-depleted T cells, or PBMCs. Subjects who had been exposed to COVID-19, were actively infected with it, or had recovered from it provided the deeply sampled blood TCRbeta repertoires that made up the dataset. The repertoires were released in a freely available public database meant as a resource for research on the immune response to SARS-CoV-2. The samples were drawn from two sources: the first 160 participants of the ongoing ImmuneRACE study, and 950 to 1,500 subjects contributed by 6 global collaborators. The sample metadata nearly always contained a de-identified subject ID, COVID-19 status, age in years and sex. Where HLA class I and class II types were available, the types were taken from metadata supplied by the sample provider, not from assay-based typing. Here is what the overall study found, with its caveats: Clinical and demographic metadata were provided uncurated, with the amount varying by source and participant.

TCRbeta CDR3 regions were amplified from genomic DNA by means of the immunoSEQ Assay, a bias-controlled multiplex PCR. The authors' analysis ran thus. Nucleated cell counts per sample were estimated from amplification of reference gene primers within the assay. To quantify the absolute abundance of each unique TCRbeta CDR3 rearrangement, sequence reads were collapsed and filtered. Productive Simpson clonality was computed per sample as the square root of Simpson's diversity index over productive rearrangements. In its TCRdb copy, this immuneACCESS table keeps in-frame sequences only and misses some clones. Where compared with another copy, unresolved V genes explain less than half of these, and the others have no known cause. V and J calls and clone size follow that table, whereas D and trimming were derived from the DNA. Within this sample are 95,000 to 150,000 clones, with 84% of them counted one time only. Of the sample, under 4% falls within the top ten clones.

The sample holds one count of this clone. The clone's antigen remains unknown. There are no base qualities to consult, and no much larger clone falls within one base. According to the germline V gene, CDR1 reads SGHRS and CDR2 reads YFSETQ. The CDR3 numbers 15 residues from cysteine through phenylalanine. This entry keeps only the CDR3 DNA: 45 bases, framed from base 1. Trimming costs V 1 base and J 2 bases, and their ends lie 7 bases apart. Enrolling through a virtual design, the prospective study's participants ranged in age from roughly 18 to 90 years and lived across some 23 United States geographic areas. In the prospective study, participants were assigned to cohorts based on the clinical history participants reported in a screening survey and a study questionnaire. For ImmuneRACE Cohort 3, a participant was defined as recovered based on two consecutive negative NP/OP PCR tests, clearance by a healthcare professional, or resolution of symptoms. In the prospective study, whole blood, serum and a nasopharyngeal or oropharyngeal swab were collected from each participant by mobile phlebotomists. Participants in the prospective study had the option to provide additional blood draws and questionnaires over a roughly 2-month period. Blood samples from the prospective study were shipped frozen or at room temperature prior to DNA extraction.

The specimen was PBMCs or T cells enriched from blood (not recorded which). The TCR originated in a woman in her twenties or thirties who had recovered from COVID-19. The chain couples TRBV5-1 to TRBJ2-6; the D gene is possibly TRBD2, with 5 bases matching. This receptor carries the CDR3 CASSLYGAGANVLTF. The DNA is TGCGCCAGCAGCTTGTACGGGGCTGGGGCCAACGTCCTGACTTTC.